These 15 T cell receptor beta chains were sequenced from one sample in a study of Ad26.COV2.S vaccination and SARS-CoV-2 variants. The method was immunoSEQ multiplex PCR; TCRdb's version includes in-frame clones alone and lacks a portion of them. The sample contains 350,000 to 500,000 clones, around nine tenths of which appear only once. Treatment noted: some 20 received Ad26.COV2.S at low or high dose, single or two shots; about 5 received placebo; per-sample allocation not given. The investigators took samples on day 63 after the first vaccine or placebo injection. The source was peripheral blood, collected in a trial of Ad26.COV2.S vaccine versus placebo. The receptors were gathered from a person aged 18-65 years who received the Ad26.COV2.S COVID-19 vaccine or a placebo.

This chain connects TRBV12-5 to TRBJ2-7, with 7 nucleotides matching TRBD1. Germline assignment: CDR1 LGHNT and CDR2 FRNRAP. The CDR3 length is 16 residues. V lost 2 bases to trimming and J lost 4 bases; unmatched junction nucleotides: 11. The DNA for the CDR3 is TGTGCTAGTGGTTTGCCTCAGGGGGTGAGGTCGTACGAGCAGTACTTC. Protein: CASGLPQGVRSYEQYF.

The chain joins TRBV4-3 to TRBJ2-2; 9 nucleotides match TRBD2. V dropped 0 bases and J dropped 2; count of bases not matched to a gene: 4. The CDR3 loop spans 17 amino acids. Looked up from germline, CDR1 is LGHNA and CDR2 is YSLEER. The CDR3: CASSQDSSGVNTGELFF. The CDR3 nucleotides read TGCGCCAGCAGCCAAGATTCTAGCGGGGTTAACACCGGGGAGCTGTTTTTT.

This chain uses TRBV28 with TRBJ1-6, with TRBD1 as a possible D gene (5 bases). This CDR3 spans 15 amino acids. V lost 5 bases and J 2 bases, leaving 10 bases between the germline ends. CDR1 is MDHEN, CDR2 SYDVKM, per germline. The CDR3 here is CASSLGGAYNSPLHF. The CDR3 DNA is TGTGCCAGCAGTCTAGGAGGGGCCTATAATTCACCCCTCCACTTT.

The chain uses TRBV7-3 and TRBJ2-5; D gene unclear. The CDR3 contains 15 residues. V shed 1 base and J shed 3 bases, with 12 bases lying between them. Germline V gene sequence: CDR1 SGHTA, CDR2 FQGTGA. The CDR3: CASSLIGGEKETQYF. CDR3 in DNA: TGTGCCAGCAGCTTAATCGGCGGAGAAAAAGAGACCCAGTACTTC.

The rearrangement uses TRBV11-2 and TRBJ2-7; maybe TRBD2 (6 bases). The CDR3 totals 17 residues. Trimming cost V 0 bases and J 5 bases, with 20 bases left between them. Germline CDR1 reads SGHAT; CDR2 reads FQNNGV. This CDR3 is CASSLDVVAGLRNEQYF. In DNA form, the CDR3 reads TGTGCCAGCAGCTTAGATGTCGTGGCGGGATTAAGGAACGAGCAGTACTTC.

The J gene is TRBJ2-2, the V gene TRBV3-1 (or the pseudogene TRBV3-2); D unresolved. Germline V gives CDR1 LGHDT, CDR2 YNNKEL (reference sequence). The CDR3 is 14 amino acids. The V and J ends lost 3 bases and 1 base respectively, with 6 bases between them. The CDR3 bases are TGTGCCAGCAGCCAGTCGCAGAACACCGGGGAGCTGTTTTTT. It codes for CASSQSQNTGELFF.

The gene calls are TRBV10-3 and TRBJ2-1; TRBD2 aligns across 10 bases. The CDR3 covers 15 residues. V trimming: 4 bases; J trimming: 6 bases; junction bases outside the gene matches: 6. Germline V CDR1 and CDR2: ENHRY, SYGVKD. DNA of the CDR3: TGTGCCATCAGTGGACCTAGCGGGAGTCCCAATGAGCAGTTCTTC. Its protein product is CAISGPSGSPNEQFF.

A single count supports this clone. This chain uses TRBV19 with TRBJ1-1, with TRBD1 identical over 8 bases. V shed 3 bases, J shed 4 bases, and the junction held 13 bases outside the gene matches. Germline V CDR1 and CDR2: LNHDA, SQIVND (reference sequence). The CDR3 totals 17 residues. Here the CDR3 DNA reads TGTGCCAGTAGTATCATATCGGGAGACAGGGGTTTCACTGAAGCTTTCTTT. Encoded protein: CASSIISGDRGFTEAFF.

The gene calls are TRBV10-2 and TRBJ1-1; possibly TRBD1 for D (5 bases). CDR1 WSHSY and CDR2 SAAADI come from the germline V gene. This CDR3 has 17 residues. V was cut by 0 bases and J by 2 bases, with 16 bases left in between. CDR3 nucleotides: TGCGCCAGCAGTGAGTCTACTATTGGGACGGGAAACACTGAAGCTTTCTTT. This encodes CASSESTIGTGNTEAFF.

The CDR3 reads CASTGGGSKRYEQYF. The CDR3 DNA reads TGTGCCAGCACGGGTGGCGGGAGTAAGAGGTACGAGCAGTACTTC. The chain joins TRBV28 to TRBJ2-7, with TRBD2 identical over 7 bases. The ends lost 7 bases at V and 4 bases at J; junction bases unmatched: 13. CDR1 and CDR2 from the germline V gene are MDHEN and SYDVKM. The CDR3 has 15 amino acids.

V usage is TRBV19 and J usage is TRBJ2-1; 11 bases map to TRBD1. This CDR3 is built from 13 residues. V trimming: 6 bases; J trimming: 15 bases; junction bases outside the gene matches: 10. The germline V gene encodes CDR1 LNHDA and CDR2 SQIVND (reference sequence). For the CDR3, the DNA is TGTGCCAGTAGCACAGGGACAGGGGGATCTCGGTTCTTC. Translated, it gives CASSTGTGGSRFF.

The rearrangement links TRBV5-8 to TRBJ2-7; TRBD2 matches 7 bases. This CDR3 is built from 14 residues. V shed 10 bases and J 2 bases; nucleotides not matched to a gene: 12. CDR1 and CDR2 from the germline V gene are SGHTS and YDEGEE. The chain's CDR3 is CAWPFGRAAYEQYF. The CDR3 DNA is TGTGCCTGGCCTTTTGGGAGGGCCGCCTACGAGCAGTACTTC. The full variable domain, completed using reference TRBV5-8 and TRBJ2-7, is EAGVTQSPTHLIKTRGQQATLRCSPISGHTSVYWYQQALGLGLQFLLWYDEGEERNRGNFPPRFSGRQFPNYSSELNVNALELEDSALYLCAWPFGRAAYEQYFGPGTRLTVT.

In DNA, the CDR3 is TGTGCCAGCAGTCCGCCGAACACCGGGGAGCTGTTTTTT. Protein: CASSPPNTGELFF. The chain carries TRBV12-3 or TRBV12-4 and TRBJ2-2; unclear D gene. This CDR3 region has 13 residues. V dropped 5 bases and J dropped 0 bases, with 4 bases sitting between them.

J is TRBJ2-1 and V is TRBV29-1, with a weak D call TRBD1 (5 bases). V was cut by 4 bases and J by 2 bases, with 12 bases left in between. This CDR3 has 14 residues. Germline V gene data show CDR1 as SQVTM and CDR2 as ANQGSEA. The CDR3 DNA sequence: TGCAGCGTTGGGGTTGGGGCAGCCTACAATGAGCAGTTCTTC. Protein: CSVGVGAAYNEQFF.

The chain links TRBV2 to TRBJ1-2; no definite D call. CDR3 length: 14 amino acids. V lost 0 bases to trimming and J lost 3 bases, with 8 bases between them. The V gene's germline CDR1 is SNHLY and CDR2 FYNNEI. In nucleotides, the CDR3 is TGTGCCAGCAGTGAAGCAGAGAGAGACTATGGCTACACCTTC. It is translated as CASSEAERDYGYTF.